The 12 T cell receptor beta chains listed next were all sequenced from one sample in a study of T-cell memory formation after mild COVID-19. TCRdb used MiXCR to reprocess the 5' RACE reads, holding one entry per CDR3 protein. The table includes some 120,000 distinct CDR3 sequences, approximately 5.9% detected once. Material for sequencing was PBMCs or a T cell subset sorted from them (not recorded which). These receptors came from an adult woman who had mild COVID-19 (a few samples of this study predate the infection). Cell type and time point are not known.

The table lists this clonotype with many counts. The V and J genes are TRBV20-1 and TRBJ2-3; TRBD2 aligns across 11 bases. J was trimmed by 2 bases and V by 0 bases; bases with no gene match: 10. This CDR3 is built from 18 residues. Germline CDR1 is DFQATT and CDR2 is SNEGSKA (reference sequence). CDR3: CSARDLASGGLSTDTQYF. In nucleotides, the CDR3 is TGCAGTGCTAGAGATCTGGCTAGCGGGGGGCTTTCCACAGATACGCAGTATTTT.

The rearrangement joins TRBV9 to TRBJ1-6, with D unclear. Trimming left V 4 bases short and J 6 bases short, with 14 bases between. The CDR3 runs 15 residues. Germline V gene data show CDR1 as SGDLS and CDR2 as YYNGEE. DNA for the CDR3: TGTGCCAGCAGCCCACTGGAGACACTTAATTCACCCCTCCACTTT. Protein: CASSPLETLNSPLHF.

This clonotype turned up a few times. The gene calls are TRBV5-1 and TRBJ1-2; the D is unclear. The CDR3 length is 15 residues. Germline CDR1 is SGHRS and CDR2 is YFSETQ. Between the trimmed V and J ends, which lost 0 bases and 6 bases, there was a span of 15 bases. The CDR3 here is CASSLVKGSTHGYTF. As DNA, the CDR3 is TGCGCCAGCAGCTTGGTCAAAGGGTCAACTCATGGCTACACCTTC. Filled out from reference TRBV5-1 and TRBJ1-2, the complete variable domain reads KAGVTQTPRYLIKTRGQQVTLSCSPISGHRSVSWYQQTPGQGLQFLFEYFSETQRNKGNFPGRFSGRQFSNSRSEMNVSTLELGDSALYLCASSLVKGSTHGYTFGSGTRLTVV.

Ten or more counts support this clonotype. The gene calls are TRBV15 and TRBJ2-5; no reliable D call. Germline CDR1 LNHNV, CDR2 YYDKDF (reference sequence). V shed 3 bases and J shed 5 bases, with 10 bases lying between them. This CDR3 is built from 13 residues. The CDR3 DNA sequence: TGTGCCACCAGCAGTGAACCTCCGGAGACCCAGTACTTC. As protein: CATSSEPPETQYF.

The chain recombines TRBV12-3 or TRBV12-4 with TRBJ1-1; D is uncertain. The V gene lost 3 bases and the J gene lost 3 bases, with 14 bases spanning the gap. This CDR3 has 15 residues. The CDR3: CASSFVGVVYTEAFF. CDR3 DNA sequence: TGTGCCAGCAGTTTTGTAGGTGTGGTGTACACTGAAGCTTTCTTT.

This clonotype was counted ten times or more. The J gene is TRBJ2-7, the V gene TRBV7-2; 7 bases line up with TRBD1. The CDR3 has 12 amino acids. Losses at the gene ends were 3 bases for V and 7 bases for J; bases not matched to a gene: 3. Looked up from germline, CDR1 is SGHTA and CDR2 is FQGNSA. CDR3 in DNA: TGTGCCAGCAGCTTTGGGACAGCGGAGCAGTACTTC. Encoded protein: CASSFGTAEQYF.

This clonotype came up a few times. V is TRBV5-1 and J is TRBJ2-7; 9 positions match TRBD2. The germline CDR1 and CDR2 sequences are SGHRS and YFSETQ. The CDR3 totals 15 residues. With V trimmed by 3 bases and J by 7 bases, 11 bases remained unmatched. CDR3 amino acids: CASSSQREATGEQYF. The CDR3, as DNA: TGCGCCAGCAGCTCTCAGCGGGAGGCCACGGGAGAGCAGTACTTC. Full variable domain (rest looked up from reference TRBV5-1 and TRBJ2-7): KAGVTQTPRYLIKTRGQQVTLSCSPISGHRSVSWYQQTPGQGLQFLFEYFSETQRNKGNFPGRFSGRQFSNSRSEMNVSTLELGDSALYLCASSSQREATGEQYFGPGTRLTVT.

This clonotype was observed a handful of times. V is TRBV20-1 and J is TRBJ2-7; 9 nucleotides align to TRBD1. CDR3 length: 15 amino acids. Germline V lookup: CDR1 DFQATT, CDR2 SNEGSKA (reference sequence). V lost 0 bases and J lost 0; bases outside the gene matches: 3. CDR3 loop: CSARDPGQGSYEQYF. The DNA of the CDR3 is TGCAGTGCTAGAGATCCGGGACAGGGCTCCTACGAGCAGTACTTC.

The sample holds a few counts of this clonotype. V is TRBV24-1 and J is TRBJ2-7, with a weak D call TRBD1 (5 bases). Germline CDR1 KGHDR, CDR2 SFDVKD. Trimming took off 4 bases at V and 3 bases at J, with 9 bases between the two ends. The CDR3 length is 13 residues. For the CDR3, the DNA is TGTGCCACCAGTGACCCAACAGGCTACGAGCAGTACTTC. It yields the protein CATSDPTGYEQYF.

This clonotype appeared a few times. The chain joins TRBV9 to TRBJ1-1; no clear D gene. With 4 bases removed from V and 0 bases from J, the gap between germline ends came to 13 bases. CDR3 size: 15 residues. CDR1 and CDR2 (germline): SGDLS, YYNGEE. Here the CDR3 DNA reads TGTGCCAGCAGCCTCGGGCCCGGGATGAACACTGAAGCTTTCTTT. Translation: CASSLGPGMNTEAFF.

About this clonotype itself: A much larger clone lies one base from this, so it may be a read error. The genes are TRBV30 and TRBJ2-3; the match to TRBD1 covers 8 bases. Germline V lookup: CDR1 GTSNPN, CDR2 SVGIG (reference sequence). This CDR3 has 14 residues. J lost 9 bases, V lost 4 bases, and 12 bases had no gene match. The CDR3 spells CAWNRPHRGFTQYF. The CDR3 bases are TGTGCCTGGAACAGACCTCACAGGGGGTTCACGCAGTATTTT. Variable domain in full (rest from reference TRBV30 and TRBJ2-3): SQTIHQWPATLVQPVGSPLSLECTVEGTSNPNLYWYRQAAGRGLQLLFYSVGIGQISSEVPQNLSASRPQDRQFILSSKKLLLSDSGFYLCAWNRPHRGFTQYFGPGTRLTVL.

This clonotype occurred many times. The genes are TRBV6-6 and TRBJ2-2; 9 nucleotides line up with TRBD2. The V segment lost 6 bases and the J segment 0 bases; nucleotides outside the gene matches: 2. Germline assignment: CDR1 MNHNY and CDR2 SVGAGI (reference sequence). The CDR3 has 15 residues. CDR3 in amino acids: CASRRTSANTGELFF. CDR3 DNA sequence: TGTGCCAGCAGAAGGACTAGCGCGAACACCGGGGAGCTGTTTTTT.